The present TCR beta chain was sequenced within a study of blood T cell repertoires in COVID-19. Background on the study: Samples came from the United States, Italy and Spain, spanning acute and convalescent COVID-19. PBMCs, B-cell-depleted T cells, or T cells were the source of the cDNA or gDNA that made up the material.

In germline, CDR1 is SGHNT, CDR2 YYREEE (reference sequence). V was pared by 0 bases and J by 8 bases, with 14 bases between. The CDR3 spans 14 residues. Original data processing: Reference gene primer amplification yielded estimated nucleated cell counts. Sequencing used immunoSEQ multiplex PCR; TCRdb keeps in-frame clones, though not all of them. That table furnishes V, J and clone size, whereas the DNA furnished D and trimming. This table has about 440,000 clones, roughly 90% appearing once. Sequencing used peripheral blood. The gene calls are TRBV5-4 and TRBJ1-2, with D unresolved. This sequence originates from a woman aged 25 to 39 with acute or convalescent COVID-19. CDR3: CASSLGQPGGGYTF. CDR3 nucleotides: TGTGCCAGCAGCTTGGGACAACCTGGAGGGGGCTACACCTTC.